The rows below give T cell receptor beta chains drawn from one sample of a study of T-cell reconstitution after alpha-beta-depleted transplantation in children. MiXCR, run by TCRdb on the PCR reads, gives a single entry per CDR3 protein. The data show approximately 400,000 distinct CDR3 sequences, under 13% seen once. The material sequenced was PBMCs from the stem cell graft donor, taken from the stem cell graft. These receptors came from a human donor who donated a stem cell graft to a child with acute myeloid leukemia. The CDR3 runs from the conserved cysteine through the conserved F or W. A D gene is named only where the DNA matches it firmly. A clone size is listed for some rows: how often the clone was seen (once, few, many), or a class if it is expanded.

J,D,size,V,DNA,CDR3
TRBJ2-3,.,many,TRBV6-1,TGTGCCAGCAGTCCTCACAGGAGTTACACAGATACGCAGTATTTT,CASSPHRSYTDTQYF
TRBJ2-2,.,.,TRBV20-1,TGCAGTGCGGGGAGTGCCGGGGAGCTGTTTTTT,CSAGSAGELFF
TRBJ2-3,.,few,TRBV12-3/TRBV12-4,TGTGCCAGCAGGCCTCAGAGCACAGATACGCAGTATTTT,CASRPQSTDTQYF
TRBJ2-3,.,few,TRBV29-1,TGCAGCGTTGATAGTGCGGGGAGTTCGGATACGCAGTATTTT,CSVDSAGSSDTQYF
TRBJ2-5,.,.,TRBV7-2,TGTGCCAGCAGACAGGACCTTCAAGAGACCCAGTACTTC,CASRQDLQETQYF
TRBJ1-2,TRBD1,many,TRBV12-3/TRBV12-4,TGTGCCAGCAGTCGTAGACAGGGTAACTATGGCTACACCTTC,CASSRRQGNYGYTF
TRBJ2-3,.,few,TRBV15,TGTGCCACCAGCAGAGAAACTAGCGATACGCAGTATTTT,CATSRETSDTQYF
TRBJ1-1,.,.,TRBV29-1,TGCAGCGTTGGCCGGAGACTCGGGACTGAAGCTTTCTTT,CSVGRRLGTEAFF
TRBJ2-7,.,.,TRBV7-2,TGTGCCAGCAGCTTATGGGGCGGACAGCAATCCTACGAGCAGTACTTC,CASSLWGGQQSYEQYF
TRBJ2-4,.,.,TRBV20-1,TGCAGTGCTAGAGATGTCGCGGACATTCAGTACTTC,CSARDVADIQYF
TRBJ2-1,TRBD1,.,TRBV12-3/TRBV12-4,TGTGCCAGCAGCGGACAGGGGACACACGGGAATGAGCAGTTCTTC,CASSGQGTHGNEQFF
TRBJ2-3,.,.,TRBV7-2,TGTGCCAGCAGCTTATCAGGGGTGGCAGATACGCAGTATTTT,CASSLSGVADTQYF
TRBJ2-7,.,few,TRBV5-5,TGTGCCAGCAGTCGGAACTTAAGGACGGATCTACACTACGAGCAGTACTTC,CASSRNLRTDLHYEQYF
TRBJ2-4,.,.,TRBV15,TGTGCCACCAGCAGAGGGGACTTGCTAGCCAAAAACATTCAGTACTTC,CATSRGDLLAKNIQYF
TRBJ2-7,.,.,TRBV2,TGTGCCAGCAGTGACTTTAGCAACCCCTACGAGCAGTACTTC,CASSDFSNPYEQYF
TRBJ2-1,.,.,TRBV9,TGTGCCAGCACCGCCACCGGGGGGCCTAGCGATGAGCAGTTCTTC,CASTATGGPSDEQFF
TRBJ1-1,.,.,TRBV20-1,TGCAGTGCTGCCCCCGGGACCGCTGCTACTGAAGCTTTCTTT,CSAAPGTAATEAFF
TRBJ1-4,.,.,TRBV5-6,TGTGCCAGCAGCTTTACAGGACGAACAACTAATGAAAAACTGTTTTTT,CASSFTGRTTNEKLFF
TRBJ1-5,.,many,TRBV12-3/TRBV12-4,TGTGCCAGCAGTTTAGCGGGCGGCGGCAATCAGCCCCAGCATTTT,CASSLAGGGNQPQHF
TRBJ2-7,.,few,TRBV20-1,TGCAGTGCTAGTGGGGGGGCTGCTAAACCTTACGAGCAGTACTTC,CSASGGAAKPYEQYF
TRBJ2-5,.,.,TRBV3-1,TGTGCCAGCAGTCCCATGGGAGGCCCACGGACCCAGTACTTC,CASSPMGGPRTQYF
TRBJ2-2,.,.,TRBV18,TGTGCCAGCTCACCGCGCAGGGCGAACACCGGGGAGCTGTTTTTT,CASSPRRANTGELFF
TRBJ2-1,.,.,TRBV4-3,TGCGCCAGCAGCCAAGGATGGGGGCGCACCTACAATGAGCAGTTCTTC,CASSQGWGRTYNEQFF
TRBJ1-2,.,many,TRBV5-1,TGCGCCAGCAGCTTGGCGGCTCGGGGACCTGGCTACACCTTC,CASSLAARGPGYTF
TRBJ2-2,TRBD2,.,TRBV6-5,TGTGCCAGCAGTTACCTCTGGAGCGGGGGGCCTTCCGGGGAGCTGTTTTTT,CASSYLWSGGPSGELFF
TRBJ2-3,.,.,TRBV20-1,TGCAGTGCTAGCCGACTATCCTTCACAGATACGCAGTATTTT,CSASRLSFTDTQYF
TRBJ2-3,.,few,TRBV6-5,TGTGCCAGCAGATATCGCCGGACAGTCACAGATACGCAGTATTTT,CASRYRRTVTDTQYF
TRBJ2-1,.,.,TRBV7-9,TGTGCCAGCAGCTTTCAAGAGCAGTTCTTC,CASSFQEQFF
TRBJ2-1,.,few,TRBV20-1,TGCAGTGCGACTCCAGGCCATGAGCAGTTCTTC,CSATPGHEQFF
TRBJ2-1,TRBD2,many,TRBV6-2/TRBV6-3,TGTGCCAGCAGTTATAGCCGGGGACTAGCGGGACAGAATGAGCAGTTCTTC,CASSYSRGLAGQNEQFF
TRBJ2-5,.,.,TRBV3-1,TGTGCCAGCAGCCAAGTTTGGGGTTCAGAGACCCAGTACTTC,CASSQVWGSETQYF
TRBJ2-4,.,.,TRBV12-3/TRBV12-4,TGTGCCAGCAGGGGCCGCCAAAACATTCAGTACTTC,CASRGRQNIQYF
TRBJ1-4,.,many,TRBV7-9,TGTGCCAGCAGCTTAGCCCCCGGAAATGAAAAACTGTTTTTT,CASSLAPGNEKLFF
TRBJ2-7,.,.,TRBV5-1,TGCGCCAGCAGCTTGACCACTTCCTACGAGCAGTACTTC,CASSLTTSYEQYF
TRBJ2-5,TRBD2,few,TRBV7-8,TGTGCCAGCAGCGCACGGCTAGCGGGAGTTTTCGAGACCCAGTACTTC,CASSARLAGVFETQYF
TRBJ1-3,.,few,TRBV29-1,TGCAGCGTTGTTCAGACGAGCTCTGGAAACACCATATATTTT,CSVVQTSSGNTIYF
TRBJ1-1,TRBD1,.,TRBV25-1,TGTGCCAGCAGTGACCGGGACAGGGGGCTGGGAGTGTACCCGAACACTGAAGCTTTCTTT,CASSDRDRGLGVYPNTEAFF
TRBJ1-5,.,many,TRBV5-6,TGTGCCAGCAGCGTCTACAGGTGGGGTAATCAGCCCCAGCATTTT,CASSVYRWGNQPQHF
TRBJ2-5,.,few,TRBV4-3,TGCGCCAGCAGCCAAGATAAGACAGTAGGGCTATCCCAGTACTTC,CASSQDKTVGLSQYF